This section outlines one T cell receptor (beta chain) sequence together with its context. Its recognized antigen is unknown. No per-base quality is available; no much larger clone lies one base away. Inclusive of the bounding cysteine and phenylalanine, the CDR3 is 15 residues long. CDR3 DNA is the only sequence kept; it has 45 bases, read in frame from the first base. The junction carries 11 bases between V and J, which are trimmed by 2 bases and 1 base respectively. Via the germline V gene, CDR1 is MGHRA and CDR2 YSYEKL. The data belong to a study of blood T cell repertoires in COVID-19 (dated by TCRdb to 2018 to 2020). About the study as a whole: Samples from collaborators originated in the United States, Italy and Spain and spanned both the acute and convalescent phases of COVID-19. The prospective study material was composed of cDNA or gDNA derived from T cells, B-cell-depleted T cells, or PBMCs. Subjects who had been exposed to COVID-19, were actively infected with it, or had recovered from it provided the deeply sampled blood TCRbeta repertoires that made up the dataset. A freely available public database, intended as a resource for researchers studying the immune response to SARS-CoV-2, is where the repertoires were released. Samples were obtained from the ongoing ImmuneRACE study (first 160 participants) and from 1,254 subjects provided by 6 global collaborators. Nearly every sample came with metadata listing a de-identified subject ID, COVID-19 status, age in years and sex. Where HLA class I and class II types were available, the types were taken from metadata supplied by the sample provider, not from assay-based typing.

What the authors observed across the whole study: Clinical and demographic metadata were provided uncurated, with the amount varying by source and participant.

TCRbeta CDR3 regions were amplified from genomic DNA by means of the immunoSEQ Assay, a bias-controlled multiplex PCR. The published analysis was carried out like this. The number of nucleated cells in each sample was estimated by amplification of reference gene primers within the assay. Sequence reads were collapsed and filtered to measure the absolute abundance of every unique TCRbeta CDR3 rearrangement. For each sample, productive Simpson clonality was calculated by taking the square root of Simpson's diversity index across productive rearrangements. TCRdb provides this immuneACCESS table in a form limited to in-frame rearrangements. Some clones are lacking; in checked studies, under half of them reflect an unresolved V gene, and why the rest are absent is not known. The V and J calls and clone size come from that table; D and trimming were worked out from the DNA. This sample has around 140,000 clones in its table, and roughly 79% of those were observed once. The top ten hold around 3.2% of the sample.

Enrolling through a virtual design, the prospective study's participants ranged in age from roughly 18 to 90 years and lived across some 22 United States geographic areas. To assign participants to cohorts, the prospective study relied on clinical history that participants themselves reported in a screening survey and a study questionnaire. For ImmuneRACE Cohort 3, a participant was defined as recovered based on two consecutive negative NP/OP PCR tests, clearance by a healthcare professional, or resolution of symptoms. In the prospective study, whole blood, serum and a nasopharyngeal or oropharyngeal swab were collected from each participant by mobile phlebotomists. Over an approximately 2-month period, participants in the prospective study had the option of providing additional blood draws and questionnaires. Before DNA extraction, blood samples from the prospective study were shipped at room temperature or frozen.

The sequenced sample consisted of PBMCs or T cells enriched from blood (not recorded which). The receptor's source is a woman between 45 and 65 years old who had recovered from COVID-19. The chain employs TRBV4-1 and TRBJ1-2; the D gene remains uncertain. The CDR3 reads as follows: CASSQTGISNYGYTF. The nucleotide sequence reads as follows: TGCGCCAGCAGCCAAACCGGGATAAGTAACTATGGCTACACCTTC.